The 30 T cell receptor beta chains below were found in one sample sequenced in a study of blood T cell repertoires in COVID-19. Profiling relied on immunoSEQ multiplex PCR, and the TCRdb table lists in-frame clones only, not all of them. The data show 45,000 or so clones, 83% seen once. Specimen: peripheral blood. Receptor source: a man older than 75 in a cohort sampled during active COVID-19.

V is TRBV19 and J is TRBJ2-2; the D gene is possibly TRBD1 (6 bases). Germline CDR1 reads LNHDA; CDR2 reads SQIVND (reference sequence). This CDR3 comprises 13 residues. Trimming left V 4 bases short and J 4 bases short, with 7 bases between. CDR3 coding DNA: TGTGCCAGTAGTAAAGGGGGCACCGGGGAGCTGTTTTTT. Protein: CASSKGGTGELFF.

This clone has more than one count but fewer than ten. The V call is TRBV7-8, the J call TRBJ2-7; D may be TRBD1 (5 bases). Trimming pared 4 bases from V and 3 bases from J, leaving 19 bases between. The CDR3 loop spans 16 amino acids. Germline lookup yields CDR1 SGHVS and CDR2 FQNEAQ. The CDR3 DNA reads TGTGCCAGCAGCTCCACCGCCGGGTTAGGGGACTACGAGCAGTACTTC. Its translation is CASSSTAGLGDYEQYF.

The chain carries TRBV3-1 (or the pseudogene TRBV3-2) and TRBJ2-1; 8 positions agree with TRBD1. The CDR3 sequence is 14 residues long. Germline trimming cut 3 bases from V and 7 bases from J; bases unmatched to any gene: 5. Germline CDR1 LGHDT, CDR2 YNNKEL (reference sequence). The CDR3 sequence is CASSHSDRVNEQFF. CDR3 coding DNA: TGTGCCAGCAGCCATTCGGACAGGGTAAATGAGCAGTTCTTC.

The V call is TRBV9, the J call TRBJ2-7; no clear D gene. In germline, CDR1 is SGDLS, CDR2 YYNGEE. The CDR3 is made up of 14 amino acids. Trimming stripped 0 bases from V and 4 bases from J, with 11 bases between. CDR3 DNA sequence: TGTGCCAGCAGCGTAGCACCGACATCTTACGAGCAGTACTTC. Amino acid sequence: CASSVAPTSYEQYF.

V and J are TRBV30 and TRBJ1-1, with D perhaps matching TRBD1 (6 bases). The CDR3 extends over 15 amino acids. In germline, CDR1 is GTSNPN, CDR2 SVGIG (reference sequence). Trimming took 5 bases from V and 1 from J, leaving 17 bases between them. The CDR3 DNA is TGTGCCTGGTCTAGGGGGGGAGAAGGGAACACTGAAGCTTTCTTT. Translated, it gives CAWSRGGEGNTEAFF.

The rearrangement links TRBV11-2 to TRBJ2-3, with D tentatively TRBD1 (6 bases). Trimming stripped 3 bases from V and 0 bases from J, with 10 bases between. There are 15 residues in the CDR3. CDR1 is SGHAT and CDR2 is FQNNGV in the germline V gene. CDR3 protein: CASSFGQLSTDTQYF. DNA of the CDR3: TGTGCCAGCAGCTTCGGACAGCTTAGCACAGATACGCAGTATTTT.

The chain has TRBV4-2 and TRBJ2-7; 10 bases fit TRBD2. V trimming: 0 bases; J trimming: 6 bases; junction bases outside the gene matches: 5. The CDR3 runs 15 residues. Germline V gives CDR1 LGHNA, CDR2 YNFKEQ. The CDR3 spells CASSQDVAGGLEQYF. DNA of the CDR3: TGTGCCAGCAGCCAAGATGTAGCGGGGGGTCTCGAGCAGTACTTC.

This rearrangement joins TRBV6-6 to TRBJ1-2, with a weak D call TRBD1 (5 bases). Germline CDR1 reads MNHNY; CDR2 reads SVGAGI (reference sequence). The CDR3 consists of 16 residues. The ends were cut back, 6 bases at V and 0 bases at J, with 17 bases in the middle. CDR3 in DNA: TGTGCCAGCAGCACAACGGGGGGGACGGCTAACTATGGCTACACCTTC. Its translation is CASSTTGGTANYGYTF.

This clone came up a few times. The V call is TRBV6-1, the J call TRBJ2-7; D is undetermined. Trimming took off 2 bases at V and 2 bases at J, with 16 bases between the two ends. This CDR3 contains 16 residues. Germline lookup yields CDR1 MNHNS and CDR2 SASEGT. The CDR3 loop reads CASSEWASNTPYEQYF. In nucleotides, the CDR3 is TGTGCCAGCAGTGAATGGGCTTCCAACACCCCCTACGAGCAGTACTTC.

This clone is a singleton in its sample. This chain joins TRBV5-4 and TRBJ1-4; weak D call: TRBD1 (5 bases). Trimming took off 0 bases at V and 5 bases at J, with 8 bases between the two ends. The germline V gene has CDR1 SGHNT and CDR2 YYREEE (reference sequence). The CDR3 covers 14 residues. The CDR3 coding sequence is TGTGCCAGCAGCTTGGGCAGGACAAATGAAAAACTGTTTTTT. Translating gives CASSLGRTNEKLFF.

V usage is TRBV9 and J usage is TRBJ1-5; 7 bases map to TRBD1. Germline lookup yields CDR1 SGDLS and CDR2 YYNGEE. Trimming cost V 0 bases and J 0 bases; bases outside gene matches: 0. The length of the CDR3 is 15 residues. CDR3 loop: CASSVGQGSNQPQHF. The DNA for the CDR3 is TGTGCCAGCAGCGTAGGACAGGGTAGCAATCAGCCCCAGCATTTT. Full variable domain (rest looked up from reference TRBV9 and TRBJ1-5): DSGVTQTPKHLITATGQRVTLRCSPRSGDLSVYWYQQSLDQGLQFLIQYYNGEERAKGNILERFSAQQFPDLHSELNLSSLELGDSALYFCASSVGQGSNQPQHFGDGTRLSIL.

The rearrangement links TRBV6-5 to TRBJ1-2; a possible D gene is TRBD1 (6 bases). The CDR3 runs to 14 residues. V dropped 6 bases and J dropped 5 bases, with 16 bases sitting between them. Germline CDR1 is MNHEY and CDR2 is SVGAGI. The CDR3 coding sequence is TGTGCCAGCAGCCCCTTCAGGGACACTTATGGCTACACCTTC. It yields the protein CASSPFRDTYGYTF.

This clone was found once. This chain uses TRBV14 with TRBJ2-3; D call uncertain. This CDR3 has 14 residues. Germline V gene data show CDR1 as SGHDN and CDR2 as FVKESK. V was trimmed by 0 bases and J by 1 base, leaving 5 bases between them. CDR3 region: CASSQELGTDTQYF. The CDR3 coding sequence is TGTGCCAGCAGCCAAGAGTTAGGCACAGATACGCAGTATTTT.

The V and J genes are TRBV12-3 or TRBV12-4 and TRBJ2-2, with 7 nucleotides matching TRBD1. The CDR3 covers 13 residues. V lost 2 bases, J lost 10 bases, and 4 bases stayed unmatched. CDR3 protein: CASSLLQGMELFF. The CDR3 nucleotides read TGTGCCAGCAGTTTACTACAGGGGATGGAGCTGTTTTTT.

This chain joins TRBV21-1 and TRBJ1-5; the listed D gene, TRBD1, was not tested against the DNA. TRBV21-1 is shown as a pseudogene. The CDR3 loop spans 8 amino acids. The DNA for the CDR3 is TGTGCCAGGACAAAACAGCATTTT. Translating gives CARTKQHF.

The chain combines TRBV5-1 with TRBJ2-2; D might be TRBD1 (5 bases). V lost 4 bases to trimming and J lost 0 bases, with 13 bases between them. The CDR3 has 16 amino acids. Germline V lookup: CDR1 SGHRS, CDR2 YFSETQ. The CDR3 region has the DNA TGCGCCAGCAGCCAAGGACACATACCGAACACCGGGGAGCTGTTTTTT. This encodes CASSQGHIPNTGELFF.

This rearrangement joins TRBV29-1 to TRBJ2-1; possible D gene TRBD2, 6 bases. From germline, CDR1 is SQVTM and CDR2 ANQGSEA. The CDR3 is 12 residues long. Trimming took 5 bases from V and 5 from J, leaving 10 bases between them. CDR3 bases: TGCAGCGTTCGACTAGGGAACAATGAGCAGTTCTTC. This encodes CSVRLGNNEQFF.

The V call is TRBV30, the J call TRBJ2-1; 12 bases fit TRBD2. The CDR3 has 15 amino acids. Germline assignment: CDR1 GTSNPN and CDR2 SVGIG (reference sequence). The J segment lost 9 bases and the V segment lost 5 bases, leaving 11 bases of the junction unmatched. The CDR3 spells CAWWTSGTKEGEQFF. The CDR3 coding sequence is TGTGCCTGGTGGACTAGCGGGACAAAAGAAGGTGAGCAGTTCTTC.

The rearrangement links TRBV4-3 to TRBJ2-3; TRBD2 matches at 9 bases. The J segment lost 2 bases and the V segment lost 4 bases, leaving 7 bases of the junction unmatched. Germline V CDR1 and CDR2: LGHNA, YSLEER. The CDR3 sequence is 16 residues long. The CDR3: CASSRQAGGSTDTQYF. CDR3 nucleotides: TGCGCCAGCAGCCGCCAAGCGGGAGGCTCCACAGATACGCAGTATTTT.

The gene calls are TRBV30 and TRBJ2-7; 9 bases are a match to TRBD1. In germline, CDR1 is GTSNPN, CDR2 SVGIG (reference sequence). The CDR3 length is 14 residues. V was clipped by 2 bases and J by 2 bases; unmatched bases: 4. The CDR3: CAWSRTGVPYEQYF. In nucleotides, the CDR3 is TGTGCCTGGAGTAGGACAGGGGTACCCTACGAGCAGTACTTC.

This sequence joins TRBV7-9 and TRBJ2-5; D is undetermined. The CDR3 extends over 12 amino acids. CDR1 SEHNR and CDR2 FQNEAQ come from the germline V gene (reference sequence). Trimming took 5 bases from V and 5 from J, leaving 9 bases between them. CDR3 bases: TGTGCCAGCAGCGGCGGCGACGAGACCCAGTACTTC. It translates to CASSGGDETQYF.

The chain combines TRBV7-2 with TRBJ2-1; weak D call: TRBD1 (5 bases). Trimming left V 1 base short and J 2 bases short, with 9 bases between. The CDR3 contains 15 residues. The V gene's germline CDR1 is SGHTA and CDR2 FQGNSA. The CDR3 loop reads CASSLDRNPYNEQFF. DNA for the CDR3: TGTGCCAGCAGCTTAGACAGGAACCCCTACAATGAGCAGTTCTTC.

V usage is TRBV7-9 and J usage is TRBJ2-5, with TRBD1 matching over 9 bases. V lost 5 bases and J lost 4; bases outside the gene matches: 14. The CDR3 totals 17 residues. The germline CDR1 and CDR2 sequences are SEHNR and FQNEAQ (reference sequence). The CDR3 protein is CASSPRPGTGLGETQYF. Written as DNA, the CDR3 is TGTGCCAGCAGCCCCCGACCCGGGACAGGGTTGGGAGAGACCCAGTACTTC.

The genes are TRBV27 and TRBJ2-7, with TRBD1 matching over 8 bases. V lost 6 bases and J lost 2; bases outside the gene matches: 9. There are 15 residues in the CDR3. The germline CDR1 and CDR2 sequences are MNHEY and SMNVEV (reference sequence). The CDR3 sequence: CASRDGQGPAYEQYF. CDR3 in DNA: TGTGCCAGCAGAGACGGACAGGGCCCAGCCTACGAGCAGTACTTC.

The chain has TRBV15 and TRBJ1-2; 8 bases map to TRBD1. This CDR3 has 13 amino acids. Losses at the gene ends were 4 bases for V and 7 bases for J; bases not matched to a gene: 5. Germline values: CDR1 LNHNV, CDR2 YYDKDF (reference sequence). The CDR3 nucleotides are TGTGCCACCAGCATGACAGGGGTCGGTGGCTACACCTTC. Its translation: CATSMTGVGGYTF.

This clone was recorded only once. V usage is TRBV6-2 or TRBV6-3 and J usage is TRBJ2-7; D remains ambiguous. This CDR3 comprises 14 residues. V lost 6 bases to trimming and J lost 5 bases, with 17 bases between them. Germline V gene data show CDR1 as MNHEY and CDR2 as SVGEGT. The CDR3 DNA is TGTGCCAGCAGCCAAAGCCCGAGCTTAAACGAGCAGTACTTC. This gives the protein CASSQSPSLNEQYF.

This sequence joins TRBV13 and TRBJ1-4; maybe TRBD1 (5 bases). Germline CDR1 PRHDT, CDR2 FYEKMQ (reference sequence). V dropped 5 bases and J dropped 3 bases, with 13 bases sitting between them. The CDR3 has 15 residues. CDR3 DNA sequence: TGTGCCAGCAGCCTCCTGGGGGGGGCTAATGAAAAACTGTTTTTT. As protein: CASSLLGGANEKLFF.

This clone was seen a handful of times. This sequence joins TRBV5-1 and TRBJ2-7, with D tentatively TRBD2 (6 bases). Trimming removed 3 bases from V and 3 bases from J, with 13 bases in between. The germline V gene encodes CDR1 SGHRS and CDR2 YFSETQ. The CDR3 covers 14 residues. The CDR3 protein is CASSSGLAVYEQYF. The CDR3, as DNA: TGCGCCAGCAGCTCGGGACTTGCAGTCTACGAGCAGTACTTC.

The V call is TRBV5-1, the J call TRBJ2-1; the match to TRBD1 covers 9 bases. The CDR3 is made up of 15 amino acids. Trimming cost V 3 bases and J 8 bases; bases outside gene matches: 9. Germline lookup yields CDR1 SGHRS and CDR2 YFSETQ. In nucleotides, the CDR3 is TGCGCCAGCAGCTCCCAAAGGACAGGGGTACATGAGCAGTTCTTC. Protein product: CASSSQRTGVHEQFF.

This sequence joins TRBV19 and TRBJ1-1; a possible D gene is TRBD1 (6 bases). The ends were cut back, 5 bases at V and 4 bases at J, with 17 bases in the middle. The CDR3 runs to 15 residues. Germline V gene lookup returns CDR1 LNHDA and CDR2 SQIVND (reference sequence). The CDR3 nucleotides are TGTGCCAGTAGTCCTTACCAGGGGATTGTCACTGAAGCTTTCTTT. Its translation is CASSPYQGIVTEAFF.